These T cell receptor beta chains were read from a single sample in a study of a mutant IDH1 vaccine in newly diagnosed glioma. Their antigens are not known. The method was immunoSEQ multiplex PCR; TCRdb's version includes in-frame clones alone and lacks a portion of them. The data hold tens of thousands of clones, with 90% observed a single time. The specimen comprised PBMCs, sampled from a glioma patient whose treatment included an IDH1 peptide vaccine. These receptors were collected from a woman between 35 and 50 years old with glioma. The CDR3 runs from the conserved cysteine through the conserved F or W. D genes are given only for firm matches. A clone size is listed for some rows: how often the clone was seen (once, few, many), or a class if it is expanded.

j_call,v_call,d_call,clone_size,cdr3_nt,cdr3_aa
TRBJ1-2,TRBV18,NA,once,TGTGCCAGCTCACCAGAAGTAGCTAACTATGGCTACACCTTC,CASSPEVANYGYTF
TRBJ1-1,TRBV6-6,TRBD1,NA,TGTGCCAGCAGTCTGACAGGGTTAGAAGCTTTCTTT,CASSLTGLEAFF
TRBJ1-5,TRBV18,NA,NA,TGTGCCAGCTCACGCGGCTCAAAGCAGCCCCAGCATTTT,CASSRGSKQPQHF
TRBJ1-1,TRBV7-2,TRBD1,NA,TGTGCCAGCAGCGCGACAGGGGGCCGAGCTTTCTTT,CASSATGGRAFF
TRBJ1-3,TRBV15,NA,NA,TGTGCCACCAGCAGAGATCAAGCATCTGGAAACACCATATATTTT,CATSRDQASGNTIYF
TRBJ1-2,TRBV9,NA,NA,TGTGCCAGCAGCGTCGGGACGGACTATGGCTACACCTTC,CASSVGTDYGYTF
TRBJ1-1,TRBV6-5,NA,NA,TGTGCCAGCAGTTTTACGGGCGGGACTGAAGCTTTCTTT,CASSFTGGTEAFF
TRBJ2-7,TRBV2,TRBD2,NA,TGTGCCAGCAGTGGGGGGGGTCCCTACGAGCAGTACTTC,CASSGGGPYEQYF
TRBJ1-1,TRBV19,TRBD1,once,TGTGCCAGTAGTAGAGCACAGGGGAGAGCGCACACTGAAGCTTTCTTT,CASSRAQGRAHTEAFF
TRBJ1-5,TRBV4-2,NA,NA,TGTGCCAGCAGCCAAGAGTGGAATAGCAATCAGCCCCAGCATTTT,CASSQEWNSNQPQHF
TRBJ1-5,TRBV7-9,NA,few,TGTGCCAGCAGCTTAGCGGGTTCGGAGCCCCAGCATTTT,CASSLAGSEPQHF
TRBJ2-5,TRBV11-2,NA,NA,TGTGCCAGCAGCTCACCATACGGACTATACCTCCAAGAGACCCAGTACTTC,CASSSPYGLYLQETQYF
TRBJ2-5,TRBV6-1,TRBD2,few,TGTGCCAGCAGTGAAGCTTTTCTAGCGGGAGGGCAAGAGACCCAGTACTTC,CASSEAFLAGGQETQYF
TRBJ2-7,TRBV27,TRBD2,NA,TGTGCCAGCAGTTGGCTAGCGGGAAGCTCCTACGAGCAGTACTTC,CASSWLAGSSYEQYF
TRBJ1-5,TRBV6-5,NA,NA,TGTGCCAGCAGTACCAGACTCGGTGGGCAGCCCCAGCATTTT,CASSTRLGGQPQHF
TRBJ2-7,TRBV4-1,NA,NA,TGCGCCAGCAGCCAACACCCGAACATTGACAGCTACGAGCAGTACTTC,CASSQHPNIDSYEQYF
TRBJ2-7,TRBV12-5,TRBD1,NA,TGTGCTAGTGGTCCGCCCACAGGGGCCATCTACGAGCAGTACTTC,CASGPPTGAIYEQYF
TRBJ2-7,TRBV7-2,NA,NA,TGTGCCAGCAGCTTAATGCAGGGCTCCTACGAGCAGTACTTC,CASSLMQGSYEQYF
TRBJ1-1,TRBV6-5,NA,NA,TGTGCCAGCAGTTACAAACAGGGCGGCGGGGAAGCTTTCTTT,CASSYKQGGGEAFF
TRBJ1-4,TRBV4-1,NA,NA,TGCGCCAGCAGCCGTGGGGATACAAATGAAAAACTGTTTTTT,CASSRGDTNEKLFF
TRBJ2-7,TRBV6-5,TRBD1,NA,TGTGCCAGCAGTCCACAGGGGGCGATGCCCTACGAGCAGTACTTC,CASSPQGAMPYEQYF
TRBJ2-7,TRBV4-2,TRBD1,few,TGTGCCAGCAGCCAGACAGGGGGCGGTTCCTACGAGCAGTACTTC,CASSQTGGGSYEQYF
TRBJ1-1,TRBV5-4,NA,NA,TGTGCCAGCAGCTGGAACAGGGATAGGGCTTTCTTT,CASSWNRDRAFF
TRBJ2-5,TRBV4-1,NA,NA,TGCGCCAGCAGCCAGGGACCTCGGGGTGACGTGAGGGCGACCCAGTACTTC,CASSQGPRGDVRATQYF
TRBJ2-2,TRBV30,TRBD2,NA,TGTGCCTGGAACCTAGCGGGAGGGGAGCTGTTTTTT,CAWNLAGGELFF
TRBJ2-3,TRBV5-7,TRBD1,NA,TGTGCCAGCAGCTCACGGGACAGGGGCACAGATACGCAGTATTTT,CASSSRDRGTDTQYF
TRBJ2-7,TRBV27,TRBD2,NA,TGTGCCAGCAGCCCAGGGACTAGCGGGAGCTTCTACGAGCAGTACTTC,CASSPGTSGSFYEQYF
TRBJ2-2,TRBV5-1,TRBD1,NA,TGCGCCAGCAGCTTGGAACCCCGGACAGGATCGAACACCGGGGAGCTGTTTTTT,CASSLEPRTGSNTGELFF
TRBJ2-7,TRBV4-1,NA,NA,TGCGCCAGCAGCCATACTACAGGGTGGTACAAGCAGTACTTC,CASSHTTGWYKQYF
TRBJ1-5,TRBV6-6,NA,NA,TGTGCCAGCAGTTTAAATCCCGGGTTTAAGCCCCAGCATTTT,CASSLNPGFKPQHF
TRBJ1-4,TRBV19,NA,NA,TGTGCCAGTAAAGGTCCAGGCTCTAATGAAAAACTGTTTTTT,CASKGPGSNEKLFF
TRBJ1-5,TRBV7-8,TRBD1,NA,TGTGCCAGCAGCGTGCAGGGGGCATATCAGCCCCAGCATTTT,CASSVQGAYQPQHF
TRBJ2-7,TRBV7-9,NA,NA,TGTGCCAGCAGCTTAGTCCCTCCGGCAGGGGACTACGAGCAGTACTTC,CASSLVPPAGDYEQYF
TRBJ2-7,TRBV5-1,TRBD1,NA,TGCGCCAGCAGCCCGCAGGGGGCAGGCTCCTACGAGCAGTACTTC,CASSPQGAGSYEQYF
TRBJ2-3,TRBV9,TRBD2,NA,TGTGCCAGCAGCGTAACCCCCGGGACTAGCGGGAGGCGACTCACAGATACGCAGTATTTT,CASSVTPGTSGRRLTDTQYF
TRBJ1-4,TRBV6-6,NA,NA,TGTGCCAGCAGTTACTCGAACCAGATTAATGAAAAACTGTTTTTT,CASSYSNQINEKLFF
TRBJ2-2,TRBV9,NA,once,TGTGCCAGCAGCGTAGCCATTGGCGCAGGGGATAGTTCCGGGGAGCTGTTTTTT,CASSVAIGAGDSSGELFF
TRBJ2-2,TRBV7-9,TRBD1,NA,TGTGCCAGCAGCCCGGACAGGGGGGTGACCGGGGAGCTGTTTTTT,CASSPDRGVTGELFF
TRBJ1-3,TRBV5-1,NA,NA,TGCGCCAGCAGCTCAGGGGAAGGAAACACCATATATTTT,CASSSGEGNTIYF
TRBJ1-2,TRBV5-6,TRBD1,NA,TGTGCCAGCAGGCTTACCGGGACAGTCTATGGCTACACCTTC,CASRLTGTVYGYTF
TRBJ1-3,TRBV25-1,NA,NA,TGTGCCAGCAGTGACTTGGACGGGAACTCTGGAAACACCATATATTTT,CASSDLDGNSGNTIYF
TRBJ1-6,TRBV14,TRBD1,NA,TGTGCCAGCAGCCTTCTGGGACAGGCCTATAATTCACCCCTCCACTTT,CASSLLGQAYNSPLHF
TRBJ1-3,TRBV29-1,NA,NA,TGCAGCGTTGAACAGGGGAGTGGTGGAAACACCATATATTTT,CSVEQGSGGNTIYF
TRBJ2-1,TRBV2,TRBD2,NA,TGTGCCAGCAGTCCTACTAGCGGGAGAGGGTTCTTC,CASSPTSGRGFF
TRBJ2-1,TRBV20-1,NA,NA,TGCAGTGCTAGTATGAGCAATGAGCAGTTCTTC,CSASMSNEQFF
TRBJ1-4,TRBV15,NA,NA,TGTGCCACCAGCAGAGATCTGGGGACTAATGAAAAACTGTTTTTT,CATSRDLGTNEKLFF
TRBJ1-5,TRBV27,NA,NA,TGTGCCAGCAGTTTCGGAAGTAGCAATCAGCCCCAGCATTTT,CASSFGSSNQPQHF
TRBJ1-4,TRBV5-6,NA,NA,TGTGCCAGCAGCCCTCCCTCTGCGGAAAAACTGTTTTTT,CASSPPSAEKLFF
TRBJ2-7,TRBV18,NA,NA,TGTGCCAGCTCACCTTGGGCATCCTACGAGCAGTACTTC,CASSPWASYEQYF
TRBJ2-3,TRBV5-1,NA,NA,TGCGCCAGCAGCTTGGGTGGGAACACAGATACGCAGTATTTT,CASSLGGNTDTQYF
TRBJ1-2,TRBV2,TRBD1,NA,TGTGCCTGCTCTAACAGGGGTCCCGCTGGCTACACCTTC,CACSNRGPAGYTF
TRBJ2-5,TRBV4-1,NA,NA,TGCGCCAGCAGCCTGCTAGCGATCGGACAAGAGACCCAGTACTTC,CASSLLAIGQETQYF
TRBJ1-5,TRBV19,NA,NA,TGTGCCAGTAGTATTTCGGGATTGAGTCAGCCCCAGCATTTT,CASSISGLSQPQHF
TRBJ2-3,TRBV7-2,NA,NA,TGTGCCAGCAGCTTAACGAGAGACACAGATACGCAGTATTTT,CASSLTRDTDTQYF
TRBJ2-7,TRBV6-6,NA,NA,TGTGCCAGCAGATCCCAGAGCTCCTACGAGCAGTACTTC,CASRSQSSYEQYF
TRBJ2-3,TRBV14,NA,NA,TGTGCCAGCAGCCAAGTGGGGACCAAAGACAGAAATACGCAGTATTTT,CASSQVGTKDRNTQYF
TRBJ2-5,TRBV5-4,NA,NA,TGTGCCAGCAGCTTGGACGGCGGACCTCAAGAGACCCAGTACTTC,CASSLDGGPQETQYF
TRBJ1-3,TRBV6-5,NA,NA,TGTGCCAGCAGTTCCAGACACTCTGGAAACACCATATATTTT,CASSSRHSGNTIYF
TRBJ2-6,TRBV5-1,NA,NA,TGCGCCAGCAGCTTGCAAAGCTCTGGGGCCAACGTCCTGACTTTC,CASSLQSSGANVLTF